The sequence of this T cell receptor (beta chain) was determined in a study of pediatric ulcerative colitis. The study's findings and limits: In rectum, acute severe colitis had expanded clones and less diversity.

Control subjects, colonoscoped for suspected IBD, had macroscopically and histologically normal endoscopy. Profiled with immunoSEQ multiplex PCR; TCRdb holds only in-frame clones, not every one. The top ten hold over 1.3% of the sample, which has more than 50,000 clones, about 89% seen once. Trimming removed 4 bases from V and 0 bases from J, with 16 bases in between. The CDR3 extends over 16 amino acids. Germline V CDR1 and CDR2: SGHDN, FVKESK. This clone has a single count. As yet, its antigen is unknown. The receptor was isolated from a boy aged 5-17 years who was a control in a study of pediatric ulcerative colitis. Source material: blood. The V and J genes are TRBV14 and TRBJ2-7; D uncertain. The CDR3 sequence is CASSPMIRRGSYEQYF. CDR3 nucleotide sequence: TGTGCCAGCAGCCCAATGATAAGGAGAGGCTCCTACGAGCAGTACTTC.